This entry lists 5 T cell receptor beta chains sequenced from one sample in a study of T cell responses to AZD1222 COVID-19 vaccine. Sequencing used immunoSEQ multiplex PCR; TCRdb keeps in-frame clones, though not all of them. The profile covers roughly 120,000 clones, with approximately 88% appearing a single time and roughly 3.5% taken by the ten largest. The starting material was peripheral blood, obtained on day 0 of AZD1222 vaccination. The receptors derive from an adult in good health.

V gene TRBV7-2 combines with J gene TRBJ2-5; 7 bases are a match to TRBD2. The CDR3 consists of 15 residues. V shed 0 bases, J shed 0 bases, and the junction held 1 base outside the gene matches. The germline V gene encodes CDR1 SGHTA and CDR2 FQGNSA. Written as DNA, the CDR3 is TGTGCCAGCAGCTTAGCGGGGGGGTACCAAGAGACCCAGTACTTC. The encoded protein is CASSLAGGYQETQYF.

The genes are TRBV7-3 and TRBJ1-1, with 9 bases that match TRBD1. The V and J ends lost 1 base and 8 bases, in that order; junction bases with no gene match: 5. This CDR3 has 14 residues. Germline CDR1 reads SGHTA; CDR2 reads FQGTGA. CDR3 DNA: TGTGCCAGCAGCTTAAACCCCGGACAGGGGGAAGCTTTCTTT. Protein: CASSLNPGQGEAFF.

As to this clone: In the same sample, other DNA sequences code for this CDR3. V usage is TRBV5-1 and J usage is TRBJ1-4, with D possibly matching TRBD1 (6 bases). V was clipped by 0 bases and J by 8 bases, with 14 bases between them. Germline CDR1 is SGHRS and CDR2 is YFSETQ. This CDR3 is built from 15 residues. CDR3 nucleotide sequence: TGCGCCAGCAGCTTGGAAACAGGGCGGTCGGAAAAACTGTTTTTT. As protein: CASSLETGRSEKLFF.

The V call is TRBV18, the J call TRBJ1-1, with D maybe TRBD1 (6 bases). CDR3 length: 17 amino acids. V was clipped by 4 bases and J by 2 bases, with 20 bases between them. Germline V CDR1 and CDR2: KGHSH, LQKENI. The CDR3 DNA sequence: TGTGCCAGCTCACGGCTTGGGGGGGGCGACAGCAACACTGAAGCTTTCTTT. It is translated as CASSRLGGGDSNTEAFF.

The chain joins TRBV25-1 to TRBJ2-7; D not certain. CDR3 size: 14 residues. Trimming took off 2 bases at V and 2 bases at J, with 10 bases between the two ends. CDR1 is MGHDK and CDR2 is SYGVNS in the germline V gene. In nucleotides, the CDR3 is TGTGCCAGCAGTGAAGTAAACGGACCCTACGAGCAGTACTTC. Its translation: CASSEVNGPYEQYF.